What follows is one TCR beta chain and its context. The data were taken from a study of T cell changes during pregnancy in multiple sclerosis. Some clones are missing from TCRdb's copy, which holds only in-frame ones; the method was immunoSEQ multiplex PCR. The sample records around 92,000 clones, approximately 94% being singletons. This material consisted of peripheral blood, taken in the third trimester of pregnancy. The clonotype originates from a female donor with multiple sclerosis, enrolled in a pregnancy study.

The CDR3 loop is CASSSDRDYGYTF. The CDR3 DNA is TGCGCCAGCAGTTCCGACAGGGACTATGGCTACACCTTC. The chain links TRBV10-2 to TRBJ1-2; 7 bases align to TRBD1. The V segment lost 5 bases and the J segment 3 bases; nucleotides outside the gene matches: 3. From germline, CDR1 is WSHSY and CDR2 SAAADI. The CDR3 is 13 residues long.